Each of the 24 T cell receptor beta chains below was sequenced from the same sample in a study of blood T cells in healthy people across ages. A J-beta primer mix and a sample-barcoded 5' primer were used in a second PCR of roughly 6 to 12 cycles. TCRdb reprocessed the 5' RACE reads via MiXCR and lists one record per CDR3 protein. The sample contains 550,000 to 600,000 distinct CDR3 sequences, roughly 48% of which appear only once. The sequenced material came from blood. The receptors derive from an older man in good health.

The genes are TRBV3-1 and TRBJ2-7, with 8 bases fitting TRBD2. The CDR3 spans 17 residues. With V trimmed by 0 bases and J by 3 bases, 10 bases remained unmatched. Germline V gene sequence: CDR1 LGHDT, CDR2 YNNKEL (reference sequence). CDR3 DNA: TGTGCCAGCAGCCAAGAGGTTCGAGCGGGGGCCCTCTACGAGCAGTACTTC. It translates to CASSQEVRAGALYEQYF.

This clonotype was detected a few times. This rearrangement joins TRBV5-6 to TRBJ1-5; maybe TRBD1 (5 bases). The CDR3 has 15 amino acids. Germline V CDR1 and CDR2: SGHDT, YYEEEE. Trimming removed 2 bases from V and 2 bases from J, with 11 bases in between. CDR3 residues: CASSLGGARNQPQHF. CDR3 sequence (DNA): TGTGCCAGCAGCTTAGGAGGGGCGCGCAATCAGCCCCAGCATTTT. Combining the CDR3 with reference TRBV5-6 and TRBJ1-5 gives the whole variable domain DAGVTQSPTHLIKTRGQQVTLRCSPKSGHDTVSWYQQALGQGPQFIFQYYEEEERQRGNFPDRFSGHQFPNYSSELNVNALLLGDSALYLCASSLGGARNQPQHFGDGTRLSIL.

This clonotype turned up a few times. This chain links TRBV20-1 with TRBJ1-2; no reliable D call. Germline lookup yields CDR1 DFQATT and CDR2 SNEGSKA (reference sequence). V lost 1 base, J lost 8 bases, and 20 bases lay in between. The CDR3 covers 15 residues. The CDR3: CSARGTFPSSKGYTF. The CDR3 DNA reads as TGCAGTGCTAGAGGGACCTTCCCATCTTCGAAGGGCTACACCTTC.

This clonotype appeared many times. The chain combines TRBV6-1 with TRBJ2-1; 13 nucleotides agree with TRBD2. Germline V gives CDR1 MNHNS, CDR2 SASEGT. V lost 7 bases and J lost 5; bases outside the gene matches: 11. The CDR3 is made up of 17 amino acids. The CDR3 spells CASTLRIGLAGDNEQFF. For the CDR3, the DNA is TGTGCCAGCACCTTGCGGATCGGACTAGCGGGGGACAATGAGCAGTTCTTC.

The chain couples TRBV28 to TRBJ1-2; 8 bases align to TRBD1. Trimming cost V 8 bases and J 0 bases; bases outside gene matches: 2. This CDR3 contains 13 residues. CDR1 is MDHEN and CDR2 is SYDVKM in the germline V gene. The CDR3 bases are TGTGCCAGCTGGGACAGGACTAACTATGGCTACACCTTC. The encoded protein is CASWDRTNYGYTF.

This clonotype appeared a few times. This chain joins TRBV29-1 and TRBJ2-7, with 9 bases lining up with TRBD1. Germline V gene data show CDR1 as SQVTM and CDR2 as ANQGSEA. The junction had 5 bases not matched to a gene; V was cut back by 6 bases and J by 5 bases. CDR3 length: 12 residues. CDR3 residues: CSVWDRENEQYF. CDR3 bases: TGCAGCGTATGGGACAGGGAGAACGAGCAGTACTTC.

A few counts support this clonotype. This rearrangement joins TRBV5-1 to TRBJ2-1; 10 bases are shared with TRBD2. The length of the CDR3 is 15 residues. Germline CDR1 reads SGHRS; CDR2 reads YFSETQ. Trimming removed 4 bases from V and 7 bases from J; junction bases left unmatched: 8. CDR3 protein: CASSTGTSAGNEQFF. CDR3 coding DNA: TGCGCCAGCAGCACCGGGACTAGCGCAGGGAATGAGCAGTTCTTC.

In this sample, this clonotype turned up many times. The chain has TRBV6-6 and TRBJ1-1; D gene uncertain. The CDR3 runs to 14 residues. V lost 8 bases, J lost 0 bases, and 13 bases lay in between. CDR1 MNHNY and CDR2 SVGAGI come from the germline V gene (reference sequence). CDR3 protein: CASVGRKMNTEAFF. The CDR3, as DNA: TGTGCCAGCGTCGGGCGGAAAATGAACACTGAAGCTTTCTTT.

This clonotype has only a few counts. The rearrangement joins TRBV20-1 to TRBJ2-1, with 14 positions matching TRBD2. The trim removed 4 bases at V and 10 bases at J, leaving 9 bases unmatched. The CDR3 sequence is 15 residues long. CDR1 and CDR2 from the germline V gene are DFQATT and SNEGSKA (reference sequence). The CDR3 loop reads CSAKTSGRAGGEQFF. The CDR3 DNA reads as TGCAGTGCTAAGACTAGCGGGAGGGCCGGTGGAGAGCAGTTCTTC.

This clonotype showed up just once. This chain uses TRBV10-3 with TRBJ2-1, with TRBD1 identical over 9 bases. The germline V gene encodes CDR1 ENHRY and CDR2 SYGVKD. The length of the CDR3 is 15 residues. The trim removed 3 bases at V and 0 bases at J, leaving 0 bases unmatched. CDR3 loop: CAISEQGASYNEQFF. The DNA of the CDR3 is TGTGCCATCAGTGAACAGGGGGCCTCCTACAATGAGCAGTTCTTC.

This clonotype appeared a single time. The chain combines TRBV19 with TRBJ2-2; no reliable D call. From germline, CDR1 is LNHDA and CDR2 SQIVND (reference sequence). CDR3 length: 14 amino acids. The V and J ends lost 3 bases and 5 bases respectively, with 10 bases between them. As DNA, the CDR3 is TGTGCCAGTAGTATTTTTACGGGTACCGGGGAGCTGTTTTTT. It encodes CASSIFTGTGELFF.

In its sample, this clonotype was seen a few times. This chain links TRBV12-3 or TRBV12-4 with TRBJ2-7; D gene ambiguous. The CDR3 totals 16 residues. Trimming left V 2 bases short and J 0 bases short, with 14 bases between. The CDR3 protein is CASSLMAGFSSYEQYF. CDR3 sequence (DNA): TGTGCCAGCAGTTTAATGGCAGGATTCAGCTCCTACGAGCAGTACTTC.

The chain uses TRBV10-3 and TRBJ2-3; D not certain. This CDR3 has 13 residues. Per germline, CDR1 ENHRY and CDR2 SYGVKD. V lost 7 bases and J 1 base, leaving 9 bases between the germline ends. Here the CDR3 reads CAITPSGTDTQYF. DNA of the CDR3: TGTGCCATCACCCCTTCGGGCACAGATACGCAGTATTTT.

This clonotype has more than one count but fewer than ten. The CDR3 DNA follows: TGTGCCAGCAGCTTATCGGTTTCCGGAGGACCCTACGAGCAGTACTTC. Protein sequence: CASSLSVSGGPYEQYF. The chain has TRBV7-6 and TRBJ2-7; tentative D call: TRBD2 (5 bases). Germline V gene data show CDR1 as SGHVS and CDR2 as FNYEAQ. The CDR3 extends over 16 amino acids. V gave up 2 bases and J gave up 2 bases, with 16 bases separating them.

The chain is built from TRBV20-1 and TRBJ2-7; D is tentatively TRBD1 or TRBD2 (5 bases each). V was cut by 3 bases and J by 2 bases, with 11 bases left in between. Germline CDR1 reads DFQATT; CDR2 reads SNEGSKA (reference sequence). CDR3 size: 13 residues. In DNA, the CDR3 is TGCAGTGCTAGGGGGGTTTCCACCTACGAGCAGTACTTC. Translating gives CSARGVSTYEQYF.

This clonotype was counted ten times or more. The V and J genes are TRBV6-5 and TRBJ2-1; D is possibly TRBD2 (6 bases). The CDR3 totals 14 residues. Between the trimmed V and J ends, which lost 5 bases and 8 bases, there was a span of 16 bases. Germline values: CDR1 MNHEY, CDR2 SVGAGI. The CDR3 region has the DNA TGTGCCAGCAGTGGGGTGCGGGGCCTCTATGAGCAGTTCTTC. Protein: CASSGVRGLYEQFF.

Only a few counts were recorded for this clonotype. V usage is TRBV7-2 and J usage is TRBJ1-1; the D gene is possibly TRBD1 (6 bases). This CDR3 is built from 16 residues. Trimming removed 4 bases at V and 1 base at J, with 16 bases between. The V gene's germline CDR1 is SGHTA and CDR2 FQGNSA. CDR3: CASSSQGRASNTEAFF. The CDR3 DNA reads TGTGCCAGCAGCTCCCAGGGGCGGGCTTCGAACACTGAAGCTTTCTTT.

The chain has TRBV9 and TRBJ2-6; 10 bases agree with TRBD2. The CDR3 covers 19 residues. Germline trimming cut 4 bases from V and 1 base from J; bases unmatched to any gene: 11. The germline V gene has CDR1 SGDLS and CDR2 YYNGEE. CDR3 bases: TGTGCCAGCAGCCAACTAGCGGGACCTAGGGTGTCTGGGGCCAACGTCCTGACTTTC. This codes for CASSQLAGPRVSGANVLTF. The full variable domain, with the rest looked up from reference TRBV9 and TRBJ2-6, is DSGVTQTPKHLITATGQRVTLRCSPRSGDLSVYWYQQSLDQGLQFLIQYYNGEERAKGNILERFSAQQFPDLHSELNLSSLELGDSALYFCASSQLAGPRVSGANVLTFGAGSRLTVL.

The V gene is TRBV7-2, the J gene TRBJ2-3; D is perhaps TRBD2 (5 bases). Trimming left V 3 bases short and J 2 bases short, with 15 bases between. Germline V lookup: CDR1 SGHTA, CDR2 FQGNSA. This CDR3 is built from 16 residues. The CDR3 DNA sequence: TGTGCCAGCAGCTTGGCGAGCGGTGCGTTCACAGATACGCAGTATTTT. Translated, it gives CASSLASGAFTDTQYF.

This sequence joins TRBV3-1 and TRBJ2-7, with D hard to call. The CDR3 is 15 amino acids. Trimming left V 0 bases short and J 3 bases short, with 12 bases between. Germline CDR1 LGHDT, CDR2 YNNKEL (reference sequence). The CDR3 loop reads CASSQDVPVFYEQYF. The CDR3 nucleotides are TGTGCCAGCAGCCAAGATGTCCCCGTTTTCTACGAGCAGTACTTC.

The CDR3 here is CASSWTSGSSDTQYF. CDR3 coding DNA: TGTGCCAGCAGCTGGACTAGCGGGAGCTCAGATACGCAGTATTTT. The chain has TRBV7-2 and TRBJ2-3; 13 bases are shared with TRBD2. CDR1 and CDR2 (germline): SGHTA, FQGNSA. This CDR3 region has 15 residues. Germline trimming cut 4 bases from V and 4 bases from J; bases unmatched to any gene: 2.

The V call is TRBV2, the J call TRBJ1-2; D is ambiguous. The CDR3 is made up of 12 amino acids. Per the germline V gene, CDR1 is SNHLY and CDR2 is FYNNEI. Trimming stripped 2 bases from V and 6 bases from J, with 7 bases between. The CDR3 sequence is CASSEHRDGYTF. The CDR3 region has the DNA TGTGCCAGCAGTGAACATCGTGATGGCTACACCTTC.

This chain joins TRBV7-2 and TRBJ2-3; 13 bases are shared with TRBD2. The CDR3 spans 19 residues. From germline, CDR1 is SGHTA and CDR2 FQGNSA. V gave up 2 bases and J gave up 6 bases; unmatched junction bases: 14. The CDR3 sequence is CASSLPWGTSGVNRDTQYF. The DNA of the CDR3 is TGTGCCAGCAGCTTACCCTGGGGGACTAGCGGGGTGAATAGGGATACGCAGTATTTT.

This clonotype turned up a few times. V usage is TRBV20-1 and J usage is TRBJ2-7; 10 bases are a match to TRBD1. The CDR3 loop spans 14 amino acids. With V trimmed by 6 bases and J by 2 bases, 7 bases remained unmatched. The germline V gene encodes CDR1 DFQATT and CDR2 SNEGSKA (reference sequence). The CDR3 region has the DNA TGCAGTGCCACCGGACAGGGGGTTACCTACGAGCAGTACTTC. Its protein product is CSATGQGVTYEQYF.